These 26 T cell receptor beta chains came from one sample sequenced in a study of preoperative IRX-2 immunotherapy in early breast cancer. Treatment defined: preoperative locoregional IRX-2 cytokine immunotherapy. Here immunoSEQ multiplex PCR was the method, and the copy in TCRdb shows in-frame clones only, minus some. The repertoire holds tens of thousands of clones, with nearly 95% as singletons. This specimen was acquired from a patient treated with IRX-2 immunotherapy. The receptors here all came from a human donor with breast cancer.

The CDR3, as DNA: TGTGCCAGCAGCGGGACTAGCGGGAGGGTTGATACGCAGTATTTT. Translation gives CASSGTSGRVDTQYF. The chain carries TRBV9 and TRBJ2-3; 15 bases line up with TRBD2. V was clipped by 3 bases and J by 6 bases; unmatched bases: 2. Germline CDR1 reads SGDLS; CDR2 reads YYNGEE. CDR3 length equals 15 residues.

The V gene is TRBV9, the J gene TRBJ2-2, with 7 bases lining up with TRBD2. The CDR3 is 16 amino acids. From germline, CDR1 is SGDLS and CDR2 YYNGEE. The J segment lost 5 bases and the V segment lost 3 bases, leaving 10 bases of the junction unmatched. The CDR3 protein is CASSAPGLRKTGELFF. The DNA for the CDR3 is TGTGCCAGCAGCGCCCCGGGACTAAGGAAGACCGGGGAGCTGTTTTTT.

This sequence joins TRBV5-6 and TRBJ2-7, with D unclear. The CDR3 loop spans 13 amino acids. Per germline, CDR1 SGHDT and CDR2 YYEEEE. The V end lost 0 bases, the J end lost 4 bases, and 8 bases lay between the germline ends. The CDR3 region has the DNA TGTGCCAGCAGCTTGGCCCTAGAATACGAGCAGTACTTC. This sequence encodes CASSLALEYEQYF.

The chain uses TRBV27 and TRBJ2-2; TRBD2 matches at 11 bases. Unmatched junction bases numbered 4, after V lost 2 bases and J lost 2 bases. Germline V CDR1 and CDR2: MNHEY, SMNVEV (reference sequence). CDR3 length equals 17 residues. The CDR3 DNA sequence: TGTGCCAGCAGTTTACCGGGACTAGCGGTCAACACCGGGGAGCTGTTTTTT. Translated: CASSLPGLAVNTGELFF.

This CDR3 reads CASSLSRFTTIYF. The DNA for the CDR3 is TGTGCCAGCAGCTTGAGTCGATTCACCACCATATATTTT. The chain employs TRBV5-6 and TRBJ1-3; no clear D gene. Trimming took 1 base from V and 9 from J, leaving 11 bases between them. Per germline, CDR1 SGHDT and CDR2 YYEEEE. The CDR3 covers 13 residues.

This rearrangement joins TRBV6-5 to TRBJ1-5; 8 bases fit TRBD1. CDR3 length equals 15 residues. Germline trimming cut 6 bases from V and 3 bases from J; bases unmatched to any gene: 7. Germline V CDR1 and CDR2: MNHEY, SVGAGI. This CDR3 is CASSYDRGDNQPQHF. In DNA form, the CDR3 reads TGTGCCAGCAGCTACGACAGGGGTGACAATCAGCCCCAGCATTTT.

This clone was detected once. The chain recombines TRBV7-8 with TRBJ2-1; the match to TRBD2 covers 7 bases. In germline, CDR1 is SGHVS, CDR2 FQNEAQ. The CDR3 spans 12 residues. V lost 8 bases to trimming and J lost 7 bases; unmatched junction nucleotides: 5. The CDR3 DNA reads as TGTGCCAGCCGGGCTAGCGGTAATGAGCAGTTCTTC. This translates into CASRASGNEQFF.

DNA of the CDR3: TGTGCCACCAGCAGAGATCGTCTAGGGGATACGCAGTATTTT. It specifies CATSRDRLGDTQYF. This rearrangement joins TRBV15 to TRBJ2-3; D is undetermined. Per the germline V gene, CDR1 is LNHNV and CDR2 is YYDKDF (reference sequence). Trimming took 0 bases from V and 6 from J, leaving 10 bases between them. This CDR3 is 14 amino acids long. The full variable domain, rest sourced from reference TRBV15 and TRBJ2-3, is DAMVIQNPRYQVTQFGKPVTLSCSQTLNHNVMYWYQQKSSQAPKLLFHYYDKDFNNEADTPDNFQSRRPNTSFCFLDIRSPGLGDTAMYLCATSRDRLGDTQYFGPGTRLTVL.

This rearrangement joins TRBV15 to TRBJ2-1; D is uncertain. The CDR3 length is 15 residues. V lost 7 bases to trimming and J lost 0 bases, with 13 bases between them. Germline CDR1 LNHNV, CDR2 YYDKDF (reference sequence). CDR3 protein: CATTRGRSSYNEQFF. The DNA of the CDR3 is TGTGCCACCACGCGAGGCAGAAGCTCCTACAATGAGCAGTTCTTC. Together with reference TRBV15 and TRBJ2-1, the CDR3 gives the full variable domain: DAMVIQNPRYQVTQFGKPVTLSCSQTLNHNVMYWYQQKSSQAPKLLFHYYDKDFNNEADTPDNFQSRRPNTSFCFLDIRSPGLGDTAMYLCATTRGRSSYNEQFFGPGTRLTVL.

This clone showed up just once. V gene TRBV9 combines with J gene TRBJ2-7; perhaps D is TRBD1 or TRBD2 (5 bases each). The CDR3 totals 15 residues. Germline CDR1 is SGDLS and CDR2 is YYNGEE. V gave up 3 bases and J gave up 3 bases, with 16 bases separating them. CDR3 sequence (DNA): TGTGCCAGCAGCGATCGGGGCAGGTATCTCTACGAGCAGTACTTC. Protein product: CASSDRGRYLYEQYF.

The chain is built from TRBV7-9 and TRBJ2-1; 8 nucleotides line up with TRBD1. The germline V gene has CDR1 SEHNR and CDR2 FQNEAQ (reference sequence). V lost 0 bases, J lost 7 bases, and 8 bases stayed unmatched. The CDR3 sequence is 16 residues long. CDR3 protein: CASSLALGQVKNEQFF. DNA of the CDR3: TGTGCCAGCAGCTTAGCGCTGGGACAGGTGAAGAATGAGCAGTTCTTC.

In DNA, the CDR3 is TGTGCCAGCAGCGATAGAACAGGGCCCCAAGAGACCCAGTACTTC. Protein product: CASSDRTGPQETQYF. This sequence joins TRBV11-3 and TRBJ2-5, with a possible D match to TRBD1 (6 bases). The CDR3 length is 15 residues. CDR1 SGHNT and CDR2 YENEEA come from the germline V gene. V was clipped by 5 bases and J by 1 base, with 14 bases between them.

The V call is TRBV7-8, the J call TRBJ2-2; D is ambiguous. Looked up from germline, CDR1 is SGHVS and CDR2 is FQNEAQ. Trimming pared 7 bases from V and 6 bases from J, leaving 9 bases between. There are 12 residues in the CDR3. CDR3 amino acids: CASTPGPGELFF. CDR3 bases: TGTGCCAGCACCCCCGGCCCCGGGGAGCTGTTTTTT.

The chain joins TRBV18 to TRBJ2-1; 8 bases fit TRBD2. Germline CDR1 is KGHSH and CDR2 is LQKENI. The CDR3 is 14 amino acids. V was pared by 3 bases and J by 4 bases, with 2 bases of the junction left unmatched. CDR3: CASSPASGYNEQFF. CDR3 in DNA: TGTGCCAGCTCACCGGCTAGCGGGTACAATGAGCAGTTCTTC. The entire variable domain, with the rest obtained from reference TRBV18 and TRBJ2-1, is as follows: NAGVMQNPRHLVRRRGQEARLRCSPMKGHSHVYWYRQLPEEGLKFMVYLQKENIIDESGMPKERFSAEFPKEGPSILRIQQVVRGDSAAYFCASSPASGYNEQFFGPGTRLTVL.

This clone was counted once. The chain links TRBV30 to TRBJ1-1, with a tentative D call TRBD1 (5 bases). Per the germline V gene, CDR1 is GTSNPN and CDR2 is SVGIG (reference sequence). V was trimmed by 0 bases and J by 4 bases, leaving 9 bases between them. The CDR3 loop spans 13 amino acids. CDR3 loop: CAWSVKGTTEAFF. CDR3 in DNA: TGTGCCTGGAGTGTAAAAGGGACCACTGAAGCTTTCTTT.

This chain links TRBV7-2 with TRBJ1-1; D call uncertain. V lost 4 bases and J lost 2, with 14 bases in between. The V gene's germline CDR1 is SGHTA and CDR2 FQGNSA. CDR3 size: 15 residues. Written as DNA, the CDR3 is TGTGCCAGCAGCTCCTCGGGCAAGGTTAACACTGAAGCTTTCTTT. Translated: CASSSSGKVNTEAFF.

This rearrangement joins TRBV7-6 to TRBJ2-7; either TRBD1 or TRBD2 may supply D (6 bases each). Trimming left V 5 bases short and J 2 bases short, with 16 bases between. Germline V gene lookup returns CDR1 SGHVS and CDR2 FNYEAQ. The CDR3 consists of 15 residues. Here the CDR3 reads CASSRGGTAAYEQYF. The DNA for the CDR3 is TGTGCCAGCAGCCGAGGGGGGACTGCCGCCTACGAGCAGTACTTC. The full variable domain, in which reference TRBV7-6 and TRBJ2-7 provide the parts outside the CDR3, is GAGVSQSPRYKVTKRGQDVALRCDPISGHVSLYWYRQALGQGPEFLTYFNYEAQQDKSGLPNDRFSAERPEGSISTLTIQRTEQRDSAMYRCASSRGGTAAYEQYFGPGTRLTVT.

This chain uses TRBV6-5 with TRBJ2-3, with TRBD2 identical over 8 bases. This CDR3 has 16 amino acids. With 4 bases clipped from V and 2 bases from J, the junction kept 8 bases outside the gene matches. CDR1 is MNHEY, CDR2 SVGAGI, per germline. CDR3 nucleotide sequence: TGTGCCAGCAGTTGGGGGGCGGGGGGTCCCACAGATACGCAGTATTTT. Its translation: CASSWGAGGPTDTQYF.

The chain employs TRBV6-5 and TRBJ2-7; 10 bases match TRBD2. There are 14 residues in the CDR3. V dropped 6 bases and J dropped 5; count of bases not matched to a gene: 7. From germline, CDR1 is MNHEY and CDR2 SVGAGI. This chain's CDR3 is CASRKAGGPNEQYF. Written as DNA, the CDR3 is TGTGCCAGCAGGAAAGCGGGAGGGCCTAACGAGCAGTACTTC.

The chain has TRBV7-2 and TRBJ1-1, with D uncertain. This CDR3 has 16 residues. Germline V gene data show CDR1 as SGHTA and CDR2 as FQGNSA. V dropped 1 base and J dropped 4 bases, with 16 bases sitting between them. The chain's CDR3 is CASSLGDGAFTTEAFF. CDR3 sequence (DNA): TGTGCCAGCAGCTTAGGCGACGGAGCATTTACCACTGAAGCTTTCTTT.

The chain has TRBV30 and TRBJ1-5; D is unclear. V dropped 3 bases and J dropped 9 bases, with 12 bases sitting between them. Germline V lookup: CDR1 GTSNPN, CDR2 SVGIG (reference sequence). The CDR3 length is 12 residues. Here the CDR3 DNA reads TGTGCCTGGAGCCCCTCAACTAGGCCCCAGCATTTT. Its protein product is CAWSPSTRPQHF.

The CDR3 sequence is CASSLGSSSYNEQFF. Here the CDR3 DNA reads TGTGCCAGCAGCTTAGGATCCAGCTCCTACAATGAGCAGTTCTTC. The J gene is TRBJ2-1, the V gene TRBV7-2; D is ambiguous. The CDR3 contains 15 residues. The germline V gene has CDR1 SGHTA and CDR2 FQGNSA. Trimming left V 1 base short and J 0 bases short, with 7 bases between. The variable domain in full, with the rest retrieved from reference TRBV7-2 and TRBJ2-1, is GAGVSQSPSNKVTEKGKDVELRCDPISGHTALYWYRQSLGQGLEFLIYFQGNSAPDKSGLPSDRFSAERTGGSVSTLTIQRTQQEDSAVYLCASSLGSSSYNEQFFGPGTRLTVL.

V usage is TRBV18 and J usage is TRBJ2-2, with D hard to call. V was shortened by 6 bases and J by 4 bases, with 12 bases between the two germline ends. Per germline, CDR1 KGHSH and CDR2 LQKENI. The CDR3 is 14 residues long. The CDR3 DNA sequence: TGTGCCAGCTCCCCTGACTCTTTCACCGGGGAGCTGTTTTTT. Protein: CASSPDSFTGELFF. Supplemented by reference TRBV18 and TRBJ2-2, the full variable domain reads NAGVMQNPRHLVRRRGQEARLRCSPMKGHSHVYWYRQLPEEGLKFMVYLQKENIIDESGMPKERFSAEFPKEGPSILRIQQVVRGDSAAYFCASSPDSFTGELFFGEGSRLTVL.

The V gene is TRBV7-3, the J gene TRBJ2-1; D is ambiguous. Trimming left V 3 bases short and J 3 bases short, with 18 bases between. The CDR3 loop spans 17 amino acids. Germline CDR1 is SGHTA and CDR2 is FQGTGA. The CDR3 nucleotides are TGTGCCAGCAGCTTGGCCCCCCAGCTTAGTAGCTACAATGAGCAGTTCTTC. As protein: CASSLAPQLSSYNEQFF.

The genes are TRBV19 and TRBJ2-1; D uncertain. Germline V gives CDR1 LNHDA, CDR2 SQIVND (reference sequence). The CDR3 length is 17 residues. V lost 0 bases, J lost 2 bases, and 14 bases lay in between. Written as DNA, the CDR3 is TGTGCCAGTAGTATAGATCTATCCAGCGCCGCCTACAATGAGCAGTTCTTC. The encoded protein is CASSIDLSSAAYNEQFF.

CDR3 region: CASSPPQGAGSPLHF. CDR3 DNA sequence: TGTGCCAGCTCACCACCTCAGGGGGCCGGTTCACCCCTCCACTTT. The rearrangement links TRBV18 to TRBJ1-6; 8 bases are a match to TRBD1. Germline trimming cut 0 bases from V and 9 bases from J; bases unmatched to any gene: 4. Per germline, CDR1 KGHSH and CDR2 LQKENI. The CDR3 has 15 amino acids.